Below, 32 T cell receptor beta chains from the same sample are listed, as sequenced in a study of blood T cell repertoires in COVID-19. TCRdb keeps only in-frame clones here, not all; method: immunoSEQ multiplex PCR. The table has more than 250,000 clones, approximately 88% seen once. Specimen: peripheral blood. Receptors originate from a human donor in a cohort sampled during active COVID-19.

The gene calls are TRBV19 and TRBJ1-2; 8 nucleotides line up with TRBD1. The V gene end was trimmed by 6 bases and the J gene end by 4 bases; junction bases not matched to a gene: 7. Germline V gene sequence: CDR1 LNHDA, CDR2 SQIVND (reference sequence). The length of the CDR3 is 14 residues. CDR3 loop: CASRRDRPTYGYTF. As DNA, the CDR3 is TGTGCCAGTAGGCGGGACAGGCCAACCTATGGCTACACCTTC.

This chain links TRBV16 with TRBJ1-2; D is possibly TRBD1 (5 bases). Germline loops: CDR1 KGHSY, CDR2 FQNENV. V lost 1 base to trimming and J lost 2 bases, with 11 bases between them. The CDR3 has 15 residues. The CDR3 reads CASSQLGQGNYGYTF. The CDR3 bases are TGTGCCAGCAGCCAATTGGGCCAGGGAAACTATGGCTACACCTTC.

The chain links TRBV5-1 to TRBJ1-5; the D gene is possibly TRBD1 (6 bases). Trimming left V 10 bases short and J 7 bases short, with 21 bases between. Per germline, CDR1 SGHRS and CDR2 YFSETQ. This CDR3 spans 14 amino acids. This chain's CDR3 is CAEGGTDLRQPQHF. DNA for the CDR3: TGCGCCGAGGGGGGGACTGACCTAAGACAGCCCCAGCATTTT.

There are a few counts of this clone. V is TRBV7-9 and J is TRBJ2-2; D uncertain. CDR1 and CDR2 from the germline V gene are SEHNR and FQNEAQ (reference sequence). Trimming took 2 bases from V and 4 from J, leaving 8 bases between them. The CDR3 is made up of 14 amino acids. The DNA of the CDR3 is TGTGCCAGCAGCTTATCGCTCAGCACCGGGGAGCTGTTTTTT. It specifies CASSLSLSTGELFF.

The V call is TRBV18, the J call TRBJ2-2; D perhaps matches TRBD1 (5 bases). V lost 3 bases and J lost 7, with 21 bases in between. Germline V gene lookup returns CDR1 KGHSH and CDR2 LQKENI. CDR3 length equals 17 residues. Here the CDR3 reads CASSPLTLTGSGGELFF. The DNA of the CDR3 is TGTGCCAGCTCACCCCTGACCCTTACAGGAAGTGGCGGGGAGCTGTTTTTT. Drawing the rest from reference TRBV18 and TRBJ2-2, the complete variable domain is NAGVMQNPRHLVRRRGQEARLRCSPMKGHSHVYWYRQLPEEGLKFMVYLQKENIIDESGMPKERFSAEFPKEGPSILRIQQVVRGDSAAYFCASSPLTLTGSGGELFFGEGSRLTVL.

The chain recombines TRBV10-3 with TRBJ1-5; TRBD1 agrees at 8 bases. Germline V gene data show CDR1 as ENHRY and CDR2 as SYGVKD. With V trimmed by 6 bases and J by 1 base, 5 bases remained unmatched. CDR3 length: 15 residues. The CDR3, as DNA: TGTGCCATCAGGAGGGACAGGTCAAGCAATCAGCCCCAGCATTTT. It encodes CAIRRDRSSNQPQHF.

This chain connects TRBV3-1 (or the pseudogene TRBV3-2) to TRBJ1-1; 7 positions agree with TRBD1. J gave up 7 bases and V 2 bases, and 7 bases lay outside the gene matches. CDR1 and CDR2 from the germline V gene are LGHDT and YNNKEL (reference sequence). The CDR3 contains 14 residues. CDR3 loop: CASSQSQQGIEAFF. CDR3 DNA: TGTGCCAGCAGCCAAAGTCAACAGGGGATTGAAGCTTTCTTT.

The chain recombines TRBV13 with TRBJ1-2, with D maybe TRBD1 (5 bases). This CDR3 is built from 14 residues. Looked up from germline, CDR1 is PRHDT and CDR2 is FYEKMQ (reference sequence). Deletions cut 6 bases from V and 8 bases from J, with 19 bases between. CDR3 loop: CASRHIREGAGYTF. The CDR3 nucleotides read TGTGCCAGCAGACACATCAGGGAAGGGGCGGGCTACACCTTC.

The chain employs TRBV27 and TRBJ2-1, with D possibly TRBD1 on 6 matching bases. In germline, CDR1 is MNHEY, CDR2 SMNVEV (reference sequence). This CDR3 region has 21 residues. V gave up 3 bases and J gave up 1 base, with 28 bases separating them. In nucleotides, the CDR3 is TGTGCCAGCAGTTTTGGGGCCGGACAGCGGCACAATTCACATTCCTACAATGAGCAGTTCTTC. Translating it yields CASSFGAGQRHNSHSYNEQFF.

The rearrangement links TRBV12-3 or TRBV12-4 to TRBJ2-6; D remains unclear. The CDR3 covers 13 residues. V was shortened by 3 bases and J by 3 bases, with 3 bases between the two germline ends. CDR3 residues: CASSFLGANVLTF. The CDR3, as DNA: TGTGCCAGCAGTTTTCTTGGGGCCAACGTCCTGACTTTC.

This clone showed up just once. The chain links TRBV19 to TRBJ1-4; D remains unclear. Between the trimmed V and J ends, which lost 3 bases and 7 bases, there was a span of 12 bases. CDR3 length: 14 residues. Germline V gene data show CDR1 as LNHDA and CDR2 as SQIVND (reference sequence). The CDR3 region is CASSIHGFGEKLFF. The CDR3 DNA sequence: TGTGCCAGTAGTATTCACGGTTTTGGTGAAAAACTGTTTTTT.

This chain uses TRBV6-6 with TRBJ1-2; 8 nucleotides agree with TRBD1. CDR3 length: 14 residues. Trimming removed 5 bases from V and 8 bases from J; junction bases left unmatched: 10. Germline assignment: CDR1 MNHNY and CDR2 SVGAGI (reference sequence). This CDR3 is CASSRGQGAYGYTF. Written as DNA, the CDR3 is TGTGCCAGCAGTCGCGGACAGGGAGCCTACGGCTACACCTTC.

V and J are TRBV15 and TRBJ1-6; D gene uncertain. Germline CDR1 is LNHNV and CDR2 is YYDKDF (reference sequence). V lost 3 bases and J 5 bases, leaving 17 bases between the germline ends. This CDR3 is built from 17 residues. The chain's CDR3 is CATSRKGGINNNSPLHF. DNA for the CDR3: TGTGCCACCAGCAGGAAAGGCGGTATAAACAATAATTCACCCCTCCACTTT.

V usage is TRBV15 and J usage is TRBJ1-3, with D unresolved. The CDR3 consists of 15 residues. Trimming took off 1 base at V and 9 bases at J, with 16 bases between the two ends. CDR1 LNHNV and CDR2 YYDKDF come from the germline V gene (reference sequence). For the CDR3, the DNA is TGTGCCACCAGCAGAGGGGCCCCTGGAAAAGGCACCATATATTTT. This encodes CATSRGAPGKGTIYF.

This chain connects TRBV5-1 to TRBJ2-7; 7 bases agree with TRBD1. There are 15 residues in the CDR3. Germline assignment: CDR1 SGHRS and CDR2 YFSETQ. V shed 0 bases and J 0 bases; nucleotides not matched to a gene: 3. The CDR3 nucleotides read TGCGCCAGCAGCTTGGACAGGGGTCTCTCCTACGAGCAGTACTTC. Amino acid sequence: CASSLDRGLSYEQYF.

V gene TRBV12-3 or TRBV12-4 combines with J gene TRBJ1-2, with D perhaps TRBD1 (5 bases). The CDR3 consists of 12 residues. V dropped 7 bases and J dropped 8 bases, with 14 bases sitting between them. Here the CDR3 DNA reads TGTGCCAGCACCAAAGGAGGGGACGGCTACACCTTC. It translates to CASTKGGDGYTF.

The rearrangement uses TRBV7-3 and TRBJ2-7; 8 positions agree with TRBD1. Germline V gives CDR1 SGHTA, CDR2 FQGTGA. This CDR3 has 15 residues. Trimming at V came to 5 bases and at J to 0 bases, leaving 6 bases not matched to a gene. DNA for the CDR3: TGTGCCAGCAGCCAGTCGACAGGGGCCTCCTACGAGCAGTACTTC. This encodes CASSQSTGASYEQYF.

The chain joins TRBV27 to TRBJ2-5, with 15 positions matching TRBD2. Germline assignment: CDR1 MNHEY and CDR2 SMNVEV (reference sequence). The CDR3 covers 17 residues. V dropped 5 bases and J dropped 2; count of bases not matched to a gene: 6. The CDR3 loop reads CASSPNGLAGGQETQYF. In DNA form, the CDR3 reads TGTGCCAGCAGTCCAAACGGACTAGCGGGGGGGCAAGAGACCCAGTACTTC.

V usage is TRBV21-1 and J usage is TRBJ2-7; TRBD2 is the table's D call and was not checked against the DNA. TRBV21-1 is an annotated pseudogene. The CDR3 is made up of 15 amino acids. CDR3 loop: CASRKLAGGRYEQYF. The CDR3 nucleotides read TGTGCCAGCAGAAAACTAGCGGGGGGTCGCTACGAGCAGTACTTC.

The genes are TRBV12-3 or TRBV12-4 and TRBJ2-1; 7 bases are shared with TRBD1. With 8 bases clipped from V and 4 bases from J, the junction kept 5 bases outside the gene matches. The CDR3 sequence is 13 residues long. CDR3 coding DNA: TGTGCCAGCGTCCGGGACAGATACAATGAGCAGTTCTTC. Translated, it gives CASVRDRYNEQFF.

The chain combines TRBV25-1 with TRBJ1-4; a possible D gene is TRBD1 (5 bases). The V gene's germline CDR1 is MGHDK and CDR2 SYGVNS. The CDR3 totals 14 residues. V was trimmed by 3 bases and J by 1 base, leaving 6 bases between them. CDR3 bases: TGTGCCAGCAGTGACAGGGAAACTAATGAAAAACTGTTTTTT. Amino acids: CASSDRETNEKLFF.

This rearrangement joins TRBV19 to TRBJ1-4; D perhaps matches TRBD1 (6 bases). Germline CDR1 is LNHDA and CDR2 is SQIVND (reference sequence). V was shortened by 5 bases and J by 3 bases, with 10 bases between the two germline ends. The CDR3 covers 14 residues. This CDR3 is CASSLQGSNEKLFF. The CDR3 DNA reads as TGTGCCAGTAGTTTACAGGGTTCTAATGAAAAACTGTTTTTT.

The chain recombines TRBV12-5 with TRBJ2-6; D unclear. The ends were cut back, 10 bases at V and 0 bases at J, with 16 bases in the middle. The CDR3 extends over 16 amino acids. Germline CDR1 reads LGHNT; CDR2 reads FRNRAP. The CDR3 protein is CATDNEGVSGANVLTF. CDR3 DNA: TGTGCTACTGATAATGAAGGAGTCTCTGGGGCCAACGTCCTGACTTTC.

V gene TRBV7-2 combines with J gene TRBJ2-5; 10 bases map to TRBD2. Germline loops: CDR1 SGHTA, CDR2 FQGNSA. The V and J ends lost 4 bases and 2 bases, in that order; junction bases with no gene match: 4. The CDR3 totals 15 residues. As DNA, the CDR3 is TGTGCCAGCAGCTCAAGCGGGGGGGAACAAGAGACCCAGTACTTC. Translated: CASSSSGGEQETQYF.

This clone was detected only a few times. The V gene is TRBV30, the J gene TRBJ2-7, with 10 nucleotides matching TRBD2. Germline lookup yields CDR1 GTSNPN and CDR2 SVGIG (reference sequence). J lost 1 base, V lost 2 bases, and 8 bases had no gene match. This CDR3 is 16 amino acids long. The CDR3 DNA sequence: TGTGCCTGGAGTAACCCCGGACTAGCGGTTTCCTACGAGCAGTACTTC. This gives the protein CAWSNPGLAVSYEQYF.

J is TRBJ1-2 and V is TRBV5-1, with TRBD1 matching over 8 bases. Per the germline V gene, CDR1 is SGHRS and CDR2 is YFSETQ. After removal of 3 bases from V and 4 bases from J, the junction contained 11 bases not matched to a gene. The CDR3 is made up of 16 amino acids. CDR3 in DNA: TGCGCCAGCAGCTCAGGGGGCGGATTCCCCCGCTATGGCTACACCTTC. Amino acids: CASSSGGGFPRYGYTF.

The gene calls are TRBV19 and TRBJ2-1, with D tentatively TRBD2 (7 bases). The CDR3 runs 15 residues. The ends were cut back, 3 bases at V and 4 bases at J, with 13 bases in the middle. Germline assignment: CDR1 LNHDA and CDR2 SQIVND (reference sequence). CDR3 nucleotide sequence: TGTGCCAGTAGTATCCCGGGGGGCGATTACAATGAGCAGTTCTTC. Translation gives CASSIPGGDYNEQFF.

This rearrangement joins TRBV20-1 to TRBJ2-1; 11 nucleotides align to TRBD2. The CDR3 extends over 16 amino acids. Per the germline V gene, CDR1 is DFQATT and CDR2 is SNEGSKA (reference sequence). After removal of 3 bases from V and 8 bases from J, the junction contained 12 bases not matched to a gene. The CDR3 sequence is CSASYPLLAGVDEQFF. The CDR3 nucleotides are TGCAGTGCTAGTTATCCCCTACTAGCGGGAGTGGATGAGCAGTTCTTC.

V is TRBV7-9 and J is TRBJ2-3; 10 bases are a match to TRBD2. J was trimmed by 6 bases and V by 4 bases; bases with no gene match: 7. Looked up from germline, CDR1 is SEHNR and CDR2 is FQNEAQ (reference sequence). CDR3 length: 15 residues. The DNA of the CDR3 is TGTGCCAGCAGCTCGCGAGCGGGAGGGCCCGATACGCAGTATTTT. Residues: CASSSRAGGPDTQYF.

The V and J genes are TRBV6-5 and TRBJ1-4; 10 bases are shared with TRBD1. The CDR3 is 13 amino acids. The ends lost 6 bases at V and 11 bases at J; junction bases unmatched: 6. The germline V gene has CDR1 MNHEY and CDR2 SVGAGI. The chain's CDR3 is CASRTGGGGKLFF. CDR3 in DNA: TGTGCCAGCAGGACAGGGGGCGGTGGTAAACTGTTTTTT.

The gene calls are TRBV27 and TRBJ1-3; weak D call: TRBD1 (5 bases). Germline CDR1 reads MNHEY; CDR2 reads SMNVEV (reference sequence). V lost 4 bases, J lost 8 bases, and 27 bases lay in between. The CDR3 length is 18 residues. CDR3 coding DNA: TGTGCCAGCAGTTCCCCCGAGGCGGCAGCGGGGCATGGTGACACCATATATTTT. Its translation is CASSSPEAAAGHGDTIYF.

Note on this clone: This sample includes further DNA sequences coding for the same CDR3. The chain uses TRBV4-3 and TRBJ1-2; D may be TRBD1 (6 bases). V was pared by 1 base and J by 8 bases, with 11 bases between. This CDR3 has 13 amino acids. The germline gives CDR1 LGHNA, CDR2 YSLEER. The CDR3: CASSQGGGYGYTF. CDR3 DNA sequence: TGCGCCAGCAGCCAAGGAGGGGGTTACGGCTACACCTTC.